The TCR beta chain under discussion was sequenced for a study of blood T cell repertoires in COVID-19. For the study at large: The study drew acute and convalescent COVID-19 samples from the United States, Italy and Spain. The analysed material was cDNA or gDNA that came from T cells, B-cell-depleted T cells, or PBMCs.

Per the original data handling: Estimates of nucleated cell counts were drawn from the amplification of reference gene primers. TCRdb's copy holds only in-frame clones and misses some; the assay was immunoSEQ multiplex PCR. V and J calls and clone size are as listed in that table; D and trimming were resolved from the DNA. The sample carries about 250,000 clones, roughly 80% recorded once. The CDR3 loop spans 19 amino acids. J lost 2 bases, V lost 3 bases, and 13 bases had no gene match. The germline gives CDR1 KGHSH, CDR2 LQKENI. The receptor was derived from a man aged 50 or older with active or convalescent COVID-19. The V gene is TRBV18, the J gene TRBJ2-1; TRBD2 matches at 10 bases. Sequenced sample: peripheral blood. In nucleotides, the CDR3 is TGTGCCAGCTCACCCCTCCCAGCGGGGGGGCTTTTTGCCTACAATGAGCAGTTCTTC. Translating gives CASSPLPAGGLFAYNEQFF.